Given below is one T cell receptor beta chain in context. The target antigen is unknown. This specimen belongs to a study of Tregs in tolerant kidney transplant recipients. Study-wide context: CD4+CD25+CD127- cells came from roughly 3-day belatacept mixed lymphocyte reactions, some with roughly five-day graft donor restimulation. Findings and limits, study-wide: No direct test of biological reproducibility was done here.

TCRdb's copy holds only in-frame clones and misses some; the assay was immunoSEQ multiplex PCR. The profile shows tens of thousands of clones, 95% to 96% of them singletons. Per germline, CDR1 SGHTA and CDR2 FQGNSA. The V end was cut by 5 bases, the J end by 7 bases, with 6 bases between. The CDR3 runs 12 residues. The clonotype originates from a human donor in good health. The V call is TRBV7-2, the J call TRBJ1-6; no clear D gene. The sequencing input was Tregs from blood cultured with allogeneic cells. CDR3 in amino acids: CASSHLNSPLHF. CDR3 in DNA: TGTGCCAGCAGCCACCTCAATTCACCCCTCCACTTT.